The entry below describes one TCR beta chain. The source of the sample is a study of long-term antiretroviral therapy in people with HIV. Version v3.0 of the immunoSEQ assay was performed at survey level. TCRdb keeps only in-frame clones here, not all; method: immunoSEQ multiplex PCR. The table lists roughly 38,000 clones, 82% of them singletons. This CDR3 spans 14 amino acids. The V gene end was trimmed by 3 bases and the J gene end by 0 bases; junction bases not matched to a gene: 2. CDR1 and CDR2 (germline): GTSNPN, SVGIG (reference sequence). The rearrangement links TRBV30 to TRBJ1-5; TRBD1 agrees at 7 bases. This receptor was obtained from a man aged 18 to 30 with HIV. The source material was unsorted PBMCs, sampled 0.3 years after starting antiretroviral therapy. This chain's CDR3 is CAWSRDSSNQPQHF. DNA for the CDR3: TGTGCCTGGAGCCGGGACAGTAGCAATCAGCCCCAGCATTTT.